This T cell receptor (beta chain) was captured by sequencing in a study of shared clonotypes between healthy human individuals. The CDR3 is 14 amino acids. The germline V and J ends were trimmed by 9 bases and 0 bases, with 15 bases remaining between them. Germline CDR1 is MNHEY and CDR2 is SVGAGI. The authors loaded around 200 ng DNA, around 30,000 T cell genomes, into sorted-subset replicate PCRs. Clones were sequenced by immunoSEQ multiplex PCR, and TCRdb holds only the in-frame ones, with some missing. This table holds 2 million to 2.5 million clones, roughly 93% found once. Sequencing was done on a sample of naive CD4+ T cells from PBMCs. Subset meaning: CD45RA+ positively selected. The TCR was taken from a man between 18 and 35 years old in good health. Some clones in this sample may be carry-over from other donors' samples. The V call is TRBV6-5, the J call TRBJ2-7; maybe TRBD2 (5 bases). CDR3 loop: CARYRRASSYEQYF. CDR3 nucleotide sequence: TGTGCCAGATACCGGCGGGCCAGCTCCTACGAGCAGTACTTC.